This T cell receptor (beta chain) was retrieved from a study of PD-1 blockade in classical Hodgkin lymphoma. Study-wide results and limits: Those achieving complete response showed baseline diversity like newly diagnosed patients. TCR diversity in CD4+, not CD8+, cells rose significantly by C4D1. Any patient who commenced nivolumab under 1 year after ASCT was excluded.

Using immunoSEQ multiplex PCR, the repertoire was profiled, and TCRdb retains in-frame clones only, with some absent. Among about 43,000 clones listed, 65% to 85% were seen once. Worth noting for this clone: Antigen specificity is unknown.

The CDR3 covers 12 residues. V was clipped by 3 bases and J by 5 bases, with 8 bases between them. Per the germline V gene, CDR1 is SGHRS and CDR2 is YFSETQ. With no exception, relapse followed autologous stem cell transplantation in all patients, and brentuximab vedotin exposure varied. The chain combines TRBV5-1 with TRBJ2-5, with D tentatively TRBD1 (5 bases). The receptor's source is a human donor with classical Hodgkin lymphoma. The source material was peripheral blood mononuclear cells (PBMCs), sampled at baseline. The DNA of the CDR3 is TGCGCCAGCAGCTCAGGGTTGGAGACCCAGTACTTC. Protein sequence: CASSSGLETQYF.